Following are 19 T cell receptor beta chains from one sample sequenced in a study of blood T cell repertoires in COVID-19 (dated by TCRdb to about 2020). The library was produced with the immunoSEQ multiplex PCR assay. Entries here come from immuneACCESS through TCRdb and include only in-frame sequences with V and J called. Some clones fail to appear in such tables; in the studies checked, an unresolved V gene covers under half of the shortfall, and the cause of the remainder is unknown. The sample table shows about 170,000 clones, and approximately 85% are seen once. The ten most abundant clones make up under 3.5% of the sample. The sequencing input was peripheral blood. The receptors derive from a woman aged 80 or older with COVID-19, enrolled during active disease.

The chain joins TRBV18 to TRBJ1-6, with D unresolved. The germline gives CDR1 KGHSH, CDR2 LQKENI. The CDR3 has 14 amino acids. The ends were cut back, 3 bases at V and 8 bases at J, with 11 bases in the middle. CDR3 residues: CASSPGGFDSPLHF. For the CDR3, the DNA is TGTGCCAGCTCACCCGGCGGATTCGATTCACCCCTCCACTTT.

The rearrangement joins TRBV20-1 to TRBJ1-1, with D unclear. Germline CDR1 and CDR2: DFQATT and SNEGSKA (reference sequence). The CDR3 runs 11 residues. V was trimmed by 3 bases and J by 5 bases, leaving 7 bases between them. The CDR3, as DNA: TGCAGTGCTAGGGCGGGGACTGAAGCTTTCTTT. Translated: CSARAGTEAFF.

This chain's CDR3 is CASSMDTSNYGYTF. The DNA of the CDR3 is TGCGCCAGCAGCATGGACACCTCTAACTATGGCTACACCTTC. The chain combines TRBV5-1 with TRBJ1-2; possible D gene TRBD1, 5 bases. CDR3 length: 14 residues. Germline values: CDR1 SGHRS, CDR2 YFSETQ. With 4 bases removed from V and 0 bases from J, the gap between germline ends came to 10 bases. Looking up the rest from reference TRBV5-1 and TRBJ1-2 gives the full variable domain: KAGVTQTPRYLIKTRGQQVTLSCSPISGHRSVSWYQQTPGQGLQFLFEYFSETQRNKGNFPGRFSGRQFSNSRSEMNVSTLELGDSALYLCASSMDTSNYGYTFGSGTRLTVV.

The V gene is TRBV7-2, the J gene TRBJ2-7; 9 positions agree with TRBD2. After removal of 5 bases from V and 4 bases from J, the junction contained 9 bases not matched to a gene. The CDR3 totals 15 residues. From germline, CDR1 is SGHTA and CDR2 FQGNSA. CDR3 in DNA: TGTGCCAGCAGCCCAGGACTAGCGAGCTTTTACGAGCAGTACTTC. The encoded protein is CASSPGLASFYEQYF. Complete variable domain (other parts from reference TRBV7-2 and TRBJ2-7): GAGVSQSPSNKVTEKGKDVELRCDPISGHTALYWYRQSLGQGLEFLIYFQGNSAPDKSGLPSDRFSAERTGGSVSTLTIQRTQQEDSAVYLCASSPGLASFYEQYFGPGTRLTVT.

This chain links TRBV3-1 (or the pseudogene TRBV3-2) with TRBJ1-1; 7 nucleotides match TRBD1. V was pared by 4 bases and J by 5 bases, with 13 bases of the junction left unmatched. This CDR3 region has 16 residues. Germline CDR1 reads LGHDT; CDR2 reads YNNKEL (reference sequence). The CDR3 DNA follows: TGTGCCAGCAGCCCCCTCCGAAGACAGGGACGTACTGAAGCTTTCTTT. Its protein product is CASSPLRRQGRTEAFF.

The V call is TRBV29-1, the J call TRBJ2-1; the D gene is possibly TRBD2 (6 bases). The length of the CDR3 is 13 residues. V was pared by 4 bases and J by 4 bases, with 11 bases between. Germline lookup yields CDR1 SQVTM and CDR2 ANQGSEA. DNA for the CDR3: TGCAGCGTTGTAGGGAGGTTATACAATGAGCAGTTCTTC. Residues: CSVVGRLYNEQFF.

The chain joins TRBV12-3 or TRBV12-4 to TRBJ1-2; 9 bases map to TRBD1. The junction had 4 bases not matched to a gene; V was cut back by 10 bases and J by 4 bases. The CDR3 is 12 residues long. The CDR3 spells CATLDRGYGYTF. CDR3 coding DNA: TGTGCCACCTTGGACAGGGGCTATGGCTACACCTTC.

V usage is TRBV6-5 and J usage is TRBJ1-5, with a weak D call TRBD1 (6 bases). The V gene lost 0 bases and the J gene lost 6 bases, with 9 bases spanning the gap. The CDR3 is made up of 14 amino acids. Germline V CDR1 and CDR2: MNHEY, SVGAGI. In DNA form, the CDR3 reads TGTGCCAGCAGTTACTCTGGCAGGGGTCAGCCCCAGCATTTT. This encodes CASSYSGRGQPQHF.

The chain combines TRBV7-5 with TRBJ2-7; whether TRBD2, the table's D call, matches the DNA was not checked. TRBV7-5 is a pseudogene locus. This CDR3 is 13 amino acids long. The CDR3 region has the DNA TGTGTCAGAAGCCCCGAGTTGAGCTACGAGCAGTACTTC. It specifies CVRSPELSYEQYF.

This clone was seen a handful of times. This sequence joins TRBV7-2 and TRBJ1-4; 8 positions match TRBD1. Germline CDR1 is SGHTA and CDR2 is FQGNSA. CDR3 length: 16 residues. V was clipped by 1 base and J by 8 bases; unmatched bases: 9. For the CDR3, the DNA is TGTGCCAGCAGCTTAGGGACAGGGTATCGGGAGGAAAAACTGTTTTTT. Amino acids: CASSLGTGYREEKLFF.

The chain recombines TRBV3-1 (or the pseudogene TRBV3-2) with TRBJ2-1; TRBD1 aligns across 10 bases. The V segment lost 4 bases and the J segment 13 bases; nucleotides outside the gene matches: 7. CDR1 is LGHDT and CDR2 is YNNKEL in the germline V gene (reference sequence). This CDR3 contains 13 residues. CDR3 loop: CASSLRDRGHQFF. The CDR3 DNA reads TGTGCCAGCAGCCTTCGCGACAGGGGGCATCAGTTCTTC.

The V and J genes are TRBV4-2 and TRBJ1-4; 8 bases map to TRBD1. Germline V gene sequence: CDR1 LGHNA, CDR2 YNFKEQ. The CDR3 loop spans 14 amino acids. The V segment lost 4 bases and the J segment 8 bases; nucleotides outside the gene matches: 6. The CDR3 DNA reads as TGTGCCAGCAGCCCGACAGGGGTCCCCGAAAAACTGTTTTTT. It translates to CASSPTGVPEKLFF.

The V gene is TRBV7-2, the J gene TRBJ1-1; a weak D match, TRBD1 (5 bases). The germline V gene encodes CDR1 SGHTA and CDR2 FQGNSA. The CDR3 length is 14 residues. V was pared by 5 bases and J by 1 base, with 11 bases between. The CDR3 DNA is TGTGCCAGCAGCCCCCTGACAGAGAACACTGAAGCTTTCTTT. It yields the protein CASSPLTENTEAFF.

In this sample, this clone turned up a few times. The rearrangement uses TRBV2 and TRBJ2-2, with D uncertain. Germline loops: CDR1 SNHLY, CDR2 FYNNEI. This CDR3 contains 14 residues. V gave up 8 bases and J gave up 4 bases, with 14 bases separating them. The CDR3 DNA sequence: TGTGCCAGCGTTGAGTGGGCGTCCACCGGGGAGCTGTTTTTT. The encoded protein is CASVEWASTGELFF.

The V and J genes are TRBV18 and TRBJ2-7; possible D gene TRBD1, 7 bases. V lost 3 bases and J 3 bases, leaving 15 bases between the germline ends. The CDR3 contains 15 residues. Germline V gene lookup returns CDR1 KGHSH and CDR2 LQKENI. CDR3 sequence reads: CASSPSQGGGYEQYF. The DNA of the CDR3 is TGTGCCAGCTCACCTTCGCAGGGGGGTGGCTACGAGCAGTACTTC.

The J gene is TRBJ2-7, the V gene TRBV18; tentatively, D is TRBD1 (5 bases). CDR1 and CDR2 (germline): KGHSH, LQKENI. The V end was cut by 2 bases, the J end by 5 bases, with 10 bases between. The CDR3 is 13 residues long. The CDR3 DNA is TGTGCCAGCTCACCATTCCAGGGCGACGAGCAGTACTTC. It translates to CASSPFQGDEQYF.

The rearrangement links TRBV4-2 to TRBJ1-3, with TRBD1 matching 7 bases. The V gene's germline CDR1 is LGHNA and CDR2 YNFKEQ. V was pared by 0 bases and J by 7 bases, with 9 bases of the junction left unmatched. This CDR3 is 16 amino acids long. CDR3 in DNA: TGTGCCAGCAGCCAAGATCTGGCAGGGGGGACGAACACCATATATTTT. Translation: CASSQDLAGGTNTIYF.

The DNA of the CDR3 is TGTGCCACCAGCAGAGATAAACTAGCGGGGGTCTCCTACGAGCAGTACTTC. It is translated as CATSRDKLAGVSYEQYF. The genes are TRBV15 and TRBJ2-7, with TRBD2 matching over 11 bases. Germline values: CDR1 LNHNV, CDR2 YYDKDF (reference sequence). V shed 0 bases, J shed 0 bases, and the junction held 4 bases outside the gene matches. The length of the CDR3 is 17 residues.

V and J are TRBV27 and TRBJ2-7; tentative D call: TRBD2 (6 bases). This CDR3 contains 14 residues. CDR1 MNHEY and CDR2 SMNVEV come from the germline V gene (reference sequence). With 2 bases removed from V and 5 bases from J, the gap between germline ends came to 13 bases. The CDR3 coding sequence is TGTGCCAGCAGTTTAGGGCTAGCGAGCGACGAGCAGTACTTC. Encoded protein: CASSLGLASDEQYF.